The source of this TCR beta chain is a study of blood T cell repertoires in COVID-19. Source study methods: Amplification of reference gene primers was used by the study to estimate nucleated cell counts. TCRdb's table, derived via immunoSEQ multiplex PCR, lists solely in-frame clones and lacks some. Clonal size and the V and J genes are those of that table, whereas D and trimming came from the DNA. The table has 140,000 or so clones, around four fifths seen once. A word on this clone: Other DNA sequences in the sample encode the same CDR3.

Sequencing was done on a sample of peripheral blood. This TCR was sampled from a human donor in a cohort sampled during active COVID-19.

The CDR3 protein is CASSGRTGRDTEAFF. The CDR3 DNA reads TGTGCCAGTAGCGGTCGGACAGGTAGGGACACTGAAGCTTTCTTT. The chain has TRBV3-1 (or the pseudogene TRBV3-2) and TRBJ1-1; TRBD1 aligns across 7 bases. This CDR3 contains 15 residues. The germline gives CDR1 LGHDT, CDR2 YNNKEL (reference sequence). The trim removed 9 bases at V and 3 bases at J, leaving 13 bases unmatched.